These 30 T cell receptor beta chains share one sample of origin, sequenced in a study of regulatory T cells in long-lasting Graves disease. With iRepertoire HTBI primers and Arm-PCR of CDR3 regions, TCR beta libraries were built. TCRdb reprocessed the multiplex PCR reads via MiXCR and lists one record per CDR3 protein. The sample has some 370,000 distinct CDR3 sequences; approximately 12% are singletons. Noted time point: newly diagnosed GD, antithyroid drugs for less than 3 months. From PBMCs, RNA was extracted and then used to make the TCR library. This sample also belongs to another study, concerning T cells in Graves' hyperthyroidism and ophthalmopathy.

The starting material was peripheral blood mononuclear cells (PBMCs), obtained at new diagnosis, from a patient treated with antithyroid drugs. The receptors stem from a woman under 30 with Graves disease.

The chain employs TRBV4-2 and TRBJ2-5; 11 bases line up with TRBD2. With V trimmed by 1 base and J by 1 base, 2 bases remained unmatched. The CDR3 runs 16 residues. CDR1 LGHNA and CDR2 YNFKEQ come from the germline V gene. In DNA form, the CDR3 reads TGTGCCAGCAGCCAAGTTAGCGGGGGGGTCCAAGAGACCCAGTACTTC. This translates into CASSQVSGGVQETQYF.

This sequence joins TRBV20-1 and TRBJ1-6, with no clear D. Germline CDR1 DFQATT, CDR2 SNEGSKA (reference sequence). V gave up 2 bases and J gave up 6 bases, with 11 bases separating them. The CDR3 totals 14 residues. The DNA of the CDR3 is TGCAGTGCTAGAAAAGGGAATTCTAATTCACCCCTCCACTTT. Its translation: CSARKGNSNSPLHF.

This clonotype turned up a few times. The V and J genes are TRBV6-1 and TRBJ2-1, with a tentative D call TRBD2 (5 bases). CDR1 and CDR2 from the germline V gene are MNHNS and SASEGT. Between the trimmed V and J ends, which lost 7 bases and 3 bases, there was a span of 10 bases. The CDR3 is 13 residues long. For the CDR3, the DNA is TGTGCCAGCACCGGCCGGGGCTACAATGAGCAGTTCTTC. Amino acid sequence: CASTGRGYNEQFF.

Only a few counts were recorded for this clonotype. Given the absence of the conserved phenylalanine or tryptophan at the CDR3 end, a read error is likely. The limits of the CDR3 on the DNA are not certain, so only TCRdb's listed CDR3 is given. The V gene is TRBV10-3, the J gene TRBJ1-6; whether TRBD1, the table's D call, matches the DNA was not checked. The CDR3 is 11 residues long, ends included. Germline CDR1 and CDR2: ENHRY and SYGVKD. The CDR3 here is CAIRTPGRGVG.

In this sample, this clonotype turned up many times. The chain recombines TRBV27 with TRBJ2-3; D unclear. The ends were cut back, 3 bases at V and 1 base at J, with 14 bases in the middle. This CDR3 is 16 amino acids long. From germline, CDR1 is MNHEY and CDR2 SMNVEV (reference sequence). The CDR3: CASSFLRGWGTDTQYF. The CDR3 coding sequence is TGTGCCAGCAGTTTCTTGAGAGGTTGGGGCACAGATACGCAGTATTTT.

This clonotype was counted many times. The J gene is TRBJ1-5, the V gene TRBV20-1; 9 bases align to TRBD1. CDR1 and CDR2 (germline): DFQATT, SNEGSKA (reference sequence). This CDR3 comprises 16 residues. J lost 5 bases, V lost 2 bases, and 10 bases had no gene match. CDR3: CSARPGTGLGYQPQHF. The CDR3, as DNA: TGCAGTGCTAGACCCGGGACAGGGCTGGGTTATCAGCCCCAGCATTTT.

There are many counts of this clonotype. CDR3 in amino acids: CASSLSREGGRSYGYTF. The CDR3 region has the DNA TGTGCCAGCTCACTGAGCCGCGAAGGGGGACGAAGCTATGGCTACACCTTC. The chain combines TRBV18 with TRBJ1-2; tentative D call: TRBD1 (6 bases). Germline CDR1 is KGHSH and CDR2 is LQKENI. CDR3 length: 17 residues. V lost 4 bases and J 4 bases, leaving 22 bases between the germline ends. The variable domain in full, with the rest retrieved from reference TRBV18 and TRBJ1-2, is NAGVMQNPRHLVRRRGQEARLRCSPMKGHSHVYWYRQLPEEGLKFMVYLQKENIIDESGMPKERFSAEFPKEGPSILRIQQVVRGDSAAYFCASSLSREGGRSYGYTFGSGTRLTVV.

There are many counts of this clonotype. This chain uses TRBV30 with TRBJ2-1, with 14 bases that match TRBD2. This CDR3 is 18 amino acids long. CDR1 is GTSNPN and CDR2 is SVGIG in the germline V gene (reference sequence). With 3 bases clipped from V and 1 base from J, the junction kept 8 bases outside the gene matches. The CDR3 DNA reads as TGTGCCTGGAGCTTGACTAGCGGGGGGGCCAGGTCCTACAATGAGCAGTTCTTC. Its protein product is CAWSLTSGGARSYNEQFF.

This clonotype was observed many times. The rearrangement links TRBV18 to TRBJ1-3, with D possibly TRBD1 on 6 matching bases. Germline V CDR1 and CDR2: KGHSH, LQKENI. The CDR3 consists of 16 residues. Trimming took off 5 bases at V and 1 base at J, with 15 bases between the two ends. CDR3 sequence: CASSFSHRASGNTIYF. As DNA, the CDR3 is TGTGCCAGCTCATTTTCCCACAGGGCTTCTGGAAACACCATATATTTT.

As concerns this clonotype: A single base separates this from a much larger clone, so it may be a read error. The genes are TRBV28 and TRBJ1-2; TRBD1 might be the D (6 bases). The ends were cut back, 5 bases at V and 4 bases at J, with 14 bases in the middle. The germline V gene encodes CDR1 MDHEN and CDR2 SYDVKM. This CDR3 comprises 14 residues. The CDR3 bases are TGTGCCAGCAGTCCGCTGACAGGCCCCTATGGCTACACCTTC. Translated: CASSPLTGPYGYTF.

This clonotype has a count of ten or more. The chain is built from TRBV2 and TRBJ1-1; TRBD1 matches at 7 bases. V dropped 6 bases and J dropped 3; count of bases not matched to a gene: 4. Germline-derived CDR1 and CDR2 are SNHLY and FYNNEI. The CDR3 sequence is 13 residues long. Here the CDR3 reads CASSDRADTEAFF. As DNA, the CDR3 is TGTGCCAGCAGCGACAGGGCGGACACTGAAGCTTTCTTT.

This clonotype was recorded many times. DNA for the CDR3: TGTGCCAGCAGTTTAAGGCGGACAGGATATGGCTACACCTTC. Translating gives CASSLRRTGYGYTF. The chain uses TRBV27 and TRBJ1-2, with 7 bases aligning to TRBD1. Per the germline V gene, CDR1 is MNHEY and CDR2 is SMNVEV (reference sequence). V was pared by 2 bases and J by 5 bases, with 5 bases of the junction left unmatched. The CDR3 has 14 amino acids.

With respect to this clonotype: With only one base between it and a far larger clone, this is likely a read error. The gene calls are TRBV11-2 and TRBJ1-1, with D maybe TRBD1 (5 bases). Trimming stripped 5 bases from V and 4 bases from J, with 20 bases between. Germline CDR1 SGHAT, CDR2 FQNNGV. The CDR3 is 16 amino acids. The CDR3 here is CASSQDFGIGTTEAFF. CDR3 in DNA: TGTGCCAGCAGCCAAGATTTCGGTATAGGGACCACTGAAGCTTTCTTT.

Many counts were recorded for this clonotype. The V gene is TRBV10-1, the J gene TRBJ2-1; 13 bases fit TRBD2. Trimming cost V 4 bases and J 4 bases; bases outside gene matches: 10. The CDR3 consists of 18 residues. Germline assignment: CDR1 WNHNN and CDR2 SYGVQD (reference sequence). The CDR3 protein is CASSGARTSGSLYNEQFF. In DNA, the CDR3 is TGCGCCAGCAGTGGAGCCAGGACTAGCGGGAGTTTATACAATGAGCAGTTCTTC.

The chain employs TRBV29-1 and TRBJ1-4; 9 nucleotides match TRBD1. The CDR3 loop spans 15 amino acids. The germline V gene encodes CDR1 SQVTM and CDR2 ANQGSEA. The J segment lost 7 bases and the V segment lost 3 bases, leaving 9 bases of the junction unmatched. As DNA, the CDR3 is TGCAGCGTTGAGATCAGGACAGGGGAAAGTGAAAAACTGTTTTTT. It specifies CSVEIRTGESEKLFF.

This clonotype occurred many times. J is TRBJ2-5 and V is TRBV7-3; D might be TRBD1 (6 bases). The CDR3 loop spans 13 amino acids. Trimming took off 2 bases at V and 9 bases at J, with 13 bases between the two ends. The germline CDR1 and CDR2 sequences are SGHTA and FQGTGA. The CDR3 reads CASSLEVAGAQYF. The CDR3 bases are TGTGCCAGCAGCTTAGAGGTAGCAGGGGCCCAGTACTTC. Variable domain in full (rest from reference TRBV7-3 and TRBJ2-5): GAGVSQTPSNKVTEKGKYVELRCDPISGHTALYWYRQSLGQGPEFLIYFQGTGAADDSGLPNDRFFAVRPEGSVSTLKIQRTERGDSAVYLCASSLEVAGAQYFGPGTRLLVL.

This clonotype showed up many times. This rearrangement joins TRBV20-1 to TRBJ1-1, with D possibly being TRBD1 (6 bases). Germline loops: CDR1 DFQATT, CDR2 SNEGSKA (reference sequence). This CDR3 is 14 amino acids long. Trimming stripped 6 bases from V and 4 bases from J, with 18 bases between. CDR3 residues: CSATGGARGTEAFF. CDR3 in DNA: TGCAGTGCAACGGGGGGGGCGCGGGGCACTGAAGCTTTCTTT.

The chain has TRBV20-1 and TRBJ2-6; 8 bases line up with TRBD1. There are 18 residues in the CDR3. CDR1 is DFQATT and CDR2 is SNEGSKA in the germline V gene (reference sequence). CDR3 bases: TGCAGCGATGAGGAGACAGGGGCAAACACCTCTGGGGCCAACGTCCTGACTTTC. Protein: CSDEETGANTSGANVLTF.

This clonotype came up many times. The V call is TRBV27, the J call TRBJ2-7; D may be TRBD1 or TRBD2 (5 bases each). Per germline, CDR1 MNHEY and CDR2 SMNVEV (reference sequence). The CDR3 is 16 amino acids. Trimming cost V 5 bases and J 1 base, with 18 bases left between them. The CDR3 DNA is TGTGCCAGCAGTAGGGACGACGGGACGGGGTCCTACGAGCAGTACTTC. This encodes CASSRDDGTGSYEQYF.

This clonotype was seen more than once but under ten times. V gene TRBV7-3 combines with J gene TRBJ1-1; 7 positions agree with TRBD1. The CDR3 length is 15 residues. The V and J ends lost 5 bases and 1 base, in that order; junction bases with no gene match: 7. Germline CDR1 is SGHTA and CDR2 is FQGTGA. CDR3 residues: CASSPGGQPNTEAFF. In DNA, the CDR3 is TGTGCCAGCAGCCCCGGGGGACAGCCGAACACTGAAGCTTTCTTT.

This rearrangement joins TRBV28 to TRBJ1-4; D not resolved. The V and J ends lost 8 bases and 8 bases respectively, with 15 bases between them. The CDR3 is 13 residues long. Looked up from germline, CDR1 is MDHEN and CDR2 is SYDVKM. The DNA for the CDR3 is TGTGCCAGCGCTTTGTCGGCCCTAGAAAAACTGTTTTTT. This translates into CASALSALEKLFF.

This chain links TRBV9 with TRBJ2-2; TRBD1 matches 11 bases. Per germline, CDR1 SGDLS and CDR2 YYNGEE. The junction had 16 bases not matched to a gene; V was cut back by 4 bases and J by 11 bases. The length of the CDR3 is 17 residues. In DNA form, the CDR3 reads TGTGCCAGCAGCCCCCCAAGAACCCGGGACAGGGGGACCGAGCTGTTTTTT. This translates into CASSPPRTRDRGTELFF.

V is TRBV6-2 or TRBV6-3 and J is TRBJ1-1, with 9 bases that match TRBD1. The CDR3 loop spans 13 amino acids. Germline CDR1 MNHEY, CDR2 SVGEGT. The V and J ends lost 7 bases and 4 bases, in that order; junction bases with no gene match: 4. CDR3 DNA: TGTGCCAGCACCAAGACAGGGGGCACTGAAGCTTTCTTT. This sequence encodes CASTKTGGTEAFF.

This clonotype has at least ten counts. CDR3: CASSLTSGRYEQYF. Written as DNA, the CDR3 is TGTGCCAGCAGCCTAACTAGCGGGCGGTACGAGCAGTACTTC. The chain couples TRBV28 to TRBJ2-7; 9 nucleotides agree with TRBD2. V shed 6 bases, J shed 4 bases, and the junction held 7 bases outside the gene matches. Per the germline V gene, CDR1 is MDHEN and CDR2 is SYDVKM. The CDR3 length is 14 residues.

This rearrangement joins TRBV20-1 to TRBJ2-3, with TRBD2 as a possible D gene (5 bases). Germline CDR1 is DFQATT and CDR2 is SNEGSKA (reference sequence). The CDR3 is made up of 15 amino acids. The germline V and J ends were trimmed by 4 bases and 5 bases, with 19 bases remaining between them. The CDR3 DNA sequence: TGCAGTGCTACCGAGCGGAGCCCCCTTATAGATACGCAGTATTTT. Its protein is CSATERSPLIDTQYF.

The V call is TRBV7-8, the J call TRBJ2-4; D is unresolved. The length of the CDR3 is 13 residues. Germline CDR1 reads SGHVS; CDR2 reads FQNEAQ. V lost 2 bases and J lost 14, with 16 bases in between. Written as DNA, the CDR3 is TGTGCCAGCAGCTTAAAGGGCAGCGCCCGCGAGTACTTC. Amino acids: CASSLKGSAREYF.

This clonotype was detected ten times or more. The chain carries TRBV7-2 and TRBJ1-5; no clear D. Germline CDR1 reads SGHTA; CDR2 reads FQGNSA. The CDR3 runs to 19 residues. The V end was cut by 5 bases, the J end by 2 bases, with 25 bases between. The CDR3 here is CASSPHSGRDRKGNQPQHF. The CDR3 nucleotides are TGTGCCAGCAGCCCGCACTCTGGGAGGGATAGGAAGGGCAATCAGCCCCAGCATTTT. The variable domain in full, with the rest retrieved from reference TRBV7-2 and TRBJ1-5, is GAGVSQSPSNKVTEKGKDVELRCDPISGHTALYWYRQSLGQGLEFLIYFQGNSAPDKSGLPSDRFSAERTGGSVSTLTIQRTQQEDSAVYLCASSPHSGRDRKGNQPQHFGDGTRLSIL.

Ten or more counts support this clonotype. The CDR3 is CASSEEFADTEAFF. In DNA form, the CDR3 reads TGTGCCAGCAGTGAGGAGTTCGCGGACACTGAAGCTTTCTTT. The J gene is TRBJ1-1, the V gene TRBV6-1; no firm D call. The V end was cut by 3 bases, the J end by 3 bases, with 11 bases between. Germline V gives CDR1 MNHNS, CDR2 SASEGT. This CDR3 contains 14 residues.

This clonotype was seen repeatedly, ten times or more. The rearrangement uses TRBV13 and TRBJ1-1; perhaps TRBD1 as D (5 bases). Between the trimmed V and J ends, which lost 5 bases and 1 base, there was a span of 17 bases. The V gene's germline CDR1 is PRHDT and CDR2 FYEKMQ (reference sequence). The CDR3 is 16 amino acids. The CDR3 nucleotides are TGTGCCAGCAGCAATCGGGGGGATTCGTGGAACACTGAAGCTTTCTTT. Translated, it gives CASSNRGDSWNTEAFF.

The table lists this clonotype with a few counts. Given a much more abundant clone one base away, this may be a read error. The rearrangement links TRBV7-8 to TRBJ2-3; 7 bases fit TRBD1. CDR3 length equals 16 residues. The ends lost 1 base at V and 4 bases at J; junction bases unmatched: 8. Per the germline V gene, CDR1 is SGHVS and CDR2 is FQNEAQ. The CDR3 region is CASSLGPDRSSDTQYF. Written as DNA, the CDR3 is TGTGCCAGCAGCTTAGGTCCGGACAGGAGCTCAGATACGCAGTATTTT.